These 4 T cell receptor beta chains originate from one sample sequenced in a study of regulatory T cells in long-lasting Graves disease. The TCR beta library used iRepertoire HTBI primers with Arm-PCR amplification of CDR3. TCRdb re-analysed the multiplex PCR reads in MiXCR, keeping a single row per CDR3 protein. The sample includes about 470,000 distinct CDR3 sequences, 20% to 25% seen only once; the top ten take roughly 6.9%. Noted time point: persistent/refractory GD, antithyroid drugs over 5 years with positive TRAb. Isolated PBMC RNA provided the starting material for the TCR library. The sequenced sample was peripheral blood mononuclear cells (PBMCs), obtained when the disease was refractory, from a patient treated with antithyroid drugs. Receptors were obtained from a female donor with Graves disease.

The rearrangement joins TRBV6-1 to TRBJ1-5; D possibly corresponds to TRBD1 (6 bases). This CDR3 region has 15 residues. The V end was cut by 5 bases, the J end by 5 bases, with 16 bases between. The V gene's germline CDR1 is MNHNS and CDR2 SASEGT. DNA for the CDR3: TGTGCCAGCAGTCTCGCCCGGGGGCGGGATCAGCCCCAGCATTTT. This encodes CASSLARGRDQPQHF.

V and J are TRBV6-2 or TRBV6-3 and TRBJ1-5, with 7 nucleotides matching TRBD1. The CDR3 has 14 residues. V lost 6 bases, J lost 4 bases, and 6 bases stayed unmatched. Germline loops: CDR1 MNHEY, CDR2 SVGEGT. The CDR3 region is CASSVRQGNQPQHF. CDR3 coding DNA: TGTGCCAGCAGCGTTCGACAGGGAAATCAGCCCCAGCATTTT.

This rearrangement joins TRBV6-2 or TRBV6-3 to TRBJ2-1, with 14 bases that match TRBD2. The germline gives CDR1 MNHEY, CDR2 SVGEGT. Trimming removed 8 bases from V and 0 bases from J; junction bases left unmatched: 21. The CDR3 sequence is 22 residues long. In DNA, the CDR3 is TGTGCCAGCCGCCTGACGACGGGAGGGACTAGCGGGAGTTTTAACTCCTACAATGAGCAGTTCTTC. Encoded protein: CASRLTTGGTSGSFNSYNEQFF.

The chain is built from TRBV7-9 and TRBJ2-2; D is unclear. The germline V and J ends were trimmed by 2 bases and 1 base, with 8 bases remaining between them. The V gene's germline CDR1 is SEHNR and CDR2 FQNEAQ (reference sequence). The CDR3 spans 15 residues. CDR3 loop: CASSLPSMNTGELFF. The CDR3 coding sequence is TGTGCCAGCAGCTTACCAAGCATGAACACCGGGGAGCTGTTTTTT.